What follows describes a single T cell receptor beta chain. The data were taken from a study of blood T cell repertoires in COVID-19. Overall study: The origin of the acute and convalescent COVID-19 samples was the United States, Italy and Spain. From T cells, B-cell-depleted T cells, or PBMCs came the material, which was cDNA or gDNA.

As processed by the authors: Estimation of nucleated cell counts was performed using reference gene primer amplification. Sequencing was performed with immunoSEQ multiplex PCR; in TCRdb, only in-frame clones are kept and a portion is missing. V and J calls and clone size are copied from that table; D and trimming were computed from the DNA. The sample carries about 66,000 clones, around 82% recorded once. Germline V lookup: CDR1 SGHDT, CDR2 YYEEEE. The V end was cut by 4 bases, the J end by 3 bases, with 16 bases between. The CDR3 extends over 15 amino acids. The gene calls are TRBV5-6 and TRBJ1-2, with D possibly TRBD1 on 6 matching bases. The sequencing sample was made of peripheral blood. The receptor was derived from a man in his 60s with acute or convalescent COVID-19. The CDR3 nucleotides read TGTGCCAGCAGCGGAAAGGGAGGGGGGTACTATGGCTACACCTTC. As protein: CASSGKGGGYYGYTF.